The clone carrying this T cell receptor (beta chain) was counted a few times. Other DNA sequences in this specimen translate into the identical CDR3. PCR primers comprised 60 Vbeta and 13 Jbeta primers. Libraries were prepared by immunoSEQ multiplex PCR; TCRdb keeps only in-frame clonotypes and omits some of them. The sample includes about 210,000 clones, roughly three quarters of them seen just once. This sample was included in a study of cytomegalovirus exposure and HLA in healthy donors. The clonotype originates from a male donor in good health and CMV-seropositive. Specimen: PBMCs.

For the CDR3, the DNA is TGTGCCAGCAGGGCAGGGGACCAAGAGACCCAGTACTTC. It is translated as CASRAGDQETQYF. This chain links TRBV6-5 with TRBJ2-5; tentative D call: TRBD1 (6 bases). Trimming stripped 6 bases from V and 0 bases from J, with 8 bases between. CDR1 and CDR2 (germline): MNHEY, SVGAGI. CDR3 length: 13 residues.